The T cell receptor beta chain described here comes from a study of T cell responses to AZD1222 COVID-19 vaccine. Regarding the study as a whole: Baseline seropositivity occurred in only a handful of AZD1222 recipients. Only after the peak T cell response were repertoires sampled. Donors were chiefly white British, with a greater number of females, and clonal diversity was perhaps underestimated.

Remarks on this clone: What it binds is not known.

This CDR3 contains 14 residues. With V trimmed by 0 bases and J by 6 bases, 3 bases remained unmatched. Germline loops: CDR1 SGHAT, CDR2 FQNNGV. Some clones are missing from TCRdb's copy, which holds only in-frame ones; the method was immunoSEQ multiplex PCR. The profile shows 95,000 to 100,000 clones, about 90% of them singletons. The chain combines TRBV11-2 with TRBJ1-2; the match to TRBD1 covers 8 bases. This TCR was recovered from an adult in good health. Specimen: peripheral blood, collected on day 0 of AZD1222 vaccination. CDR3 amino acids: CASSLDGQGDGYTF. In nucleotides, the CDR3 is TGTGCCAGCAGCTTAGACGGACAGGGCGATGGCTACACCTTC. Full variable domain (missing parts from reference TRBV11-2 and TRBJ1-2): EAGVAQSPRYKIIEKRQSVAFWCNPISGHATLYWYQQILGQGPKLLIQFQNNGVVDDSQLPKDRFSAERLKGVDSTLKIQPAKLEDSAVYLCASSLDGQGDGYTFGSGTRLTVV.